The rows below give T cell receptor beta chains drawn from one sample of a study of blood T cell repertoires in COVID-19. Method: immunoSEQ multiplex PCR; TCRdb's copy keeps in-frame clones and lacks some. The top ten hold approximately 1.6% of the sample, which has fewer than 50,000 clones, around four fifths seen once. The sequenced sample consisted of peripheral blood. These receptor sequences come from a man aged 55 to 70 with COVID-19, enrolled during active disease. Both conserved end residues are part of each CDR3. The D gene is left open where the match is weak. Clone size, where shown, is once, few, many, or a class for clones that have expanded.

v_call,d_call,clone_size,j_call,cdr3_nt,cdr3_aa
TRBV20-1,-,once,TRBJ1-5,TGCAGTGCTAGTAGGGGGGGCAGGGATCAGCCCCAGCATTTT,CSASRGGRDQPQHF
TRBV5-5,-,few,TRBJ2-5,TGTGCCAGCAGCTTTGGGGGGGCAGGGTACGAGACCCAGTACTTC,CASSFGGAGYETQYF
TRBV6-5,TRBD1,-,TRBJ1-3,TGTGCCAGCAGTTCGCGGACAGGGAGCTCTGGAAACACCATATATTTT,CASSSRTGSSGNTIYF
TRBV18,-,few,TRBJ1-2,TGTGCCAGCTCACCGACAGGTGGCGGCTACACCTTC,CASSPTGGGYTF
TRBV3-1/TRBV3-2,-,-,TRBJ1-1,TGTGCCAGCAGCCAAGGAGGGAGGACTGAAGCTTTCTTT,CASSQGGRTEAFF
TRBV27,TRBD2,-,TRBJ2-2,TGTGCCAGCAGTTTATCGACCAGCGGGAGTTGGGTCGGGGAGCTGTTTTTT,CASSLSTSGSWVGELFF
TRBV7-9,TRBD1,-,TRBJ1-4,TGTGCCAGCAGTCCCTCACAGGGGATAGATGAAAAACTGTTTTTT,CASSPSQGIDEKLFF
TRBV27,TRBD1,few,TRBJ1-2,TGTGCCAGCAGTGGACAGGGCTATGGCTACACCTTC,CASSGQGYGYTF
TRBV28,TRBD1,-,TRBJ2-7,TGTGCCAGTAGGAAAGGGACAGGGGGATCCTACGAGCAGTACTTC,CASRKGTGGSYEQYF
TRBV27,TRBD1,-,TRBJ2-2,TGTGCCAGCAGTGCACAGGGGTCGGGGGAGCTGTTTTTT,CASSAQGSGELFF
TRBV6-5,-,-,TRBJ1-2,TGTGCCAGCAGTCCGGGACTCACCCCCGGTGGCTACACCTTC,CASSPGLTPGGYTF
TRBV6-5,TRBD2,once,TRBJ2-3,TGTGCCAGCAGTTACAGTGCTAGCGGACTCACAGATACGCAGTATTTT,CASSYSASGLTDTQYF
TRBV5-1,-,-,TRBJ2-2,TGCGCCAGCAGCTTGCCCAGGCCAACGAACACCGGGGAGCTGTTTTTT,CASSLPRPTNTGELFF
TRBV20-1,-,-,TRBJ2-4,TGCAGTGCTAGTATCGCCGGTCTAGCCAAAAACATTCAGTACTTC,CSASIAGLAKNIQYF
TRBV9,-,-,TRBJ1-2,TGTGCCAGCAGCGTAACCTCGACAGGCAACTATGGCTACACCTTC,CASSVTSTGNYGYTF
TRBV19,-,-,TRBJ1-1,TGTGCCAGTAGCCCTATGAACACTGAAGCTTTCTTT,CASSPMNTEAFF
TRBV6-6,-,-,TRBJ1-2,TGTGCCAGCAGTTACATCTCTATCGTCTATGGCTACACCTTC,CASSYISIVYGYTF
TRBV6-2/TRBV6-3,TRBD2,-,TRBJ2-3,TGTGCCAGCAGTTACGGGGGGGTTGGCACAGATACGCAGTATTTT,CASSYGGVGTDTQYF
TRBV9,-,-,TRBJ1-2,TGTGCCAGCAGCCCCTCCTTTGGGGCCTATGGCTACACCTTC,CASSPSFGAYGYTF
TRBV6-5,TRBD1,-,TRBJ1-3,TGTGCCAGCAAGGACAGGACGTCGAACACCATATATTTT,CASKDRTSNTIYF
TRBV5-4,-,-,TRBJ1-1,TGTGCCAGCAGCTCGCCGGACAAGAACACTGAAGCTTTCTTT,CASSSPDKNTEAFF
TRBV19,-,-,TRBJ1-5,TGTGCCAGTAGTATGGTCGGGGGGCAGGCTAATCAGCCCCAGCATTTT,CASSMVGGQANQPQHF
TRBV2,-,-,TRBJ2-1,TGTGCCAGCAGTGTCCAAATCTCCTACAATGAGCAGTTCTTC,CASSVQISYNEQFF
TRBV4-2,TRBD2,-,TRBJ2-7,TGTGCCAGCAGCCCCGCAGCGGGAGTTGACTACGAGCAGTACTTC,CASSPAAGVDYEQYF
TRBV7-2,-,-,TRBJ1-1,TGTGCCAGCAGCTTAGGTGGGGGCCTTAACACTGAAGCTTTCTTT,CASSLGGGLNTEAFF
TRBV28,-,-,TRBJ1-5,TGTGCCAGCAGGGGGAGGGAGTTTTTGGTGAGCAATCAGCCCCAGCATTTT,CASRGREFLVSNQPQHF
TRBV27,TRBD1,-,TRBJ2-7,TGTGCCAGCAGTTGGGGACAGGGCTACGAGCAGTACTTC,CASSWGQGYEQYF
TRBV2,-,-,TRBJ2-2,TGTGCCAGCAGTACTCAGGGTGGTTCCGGGGAGCTGTTTTTT,CASSTQGGSGELFF
TRBV9,TRBD1,-,TRBJ2-5,TGTGCCAGCAGCGTCTCCCCGGGACAGCAAGAGACCCAGTACTTC,CASSVSPGQQETQYF
TRBV19,TRBD1,-,TRBJ1-1,TGTGCCAGTAGTCCCAGGGGGCCGAACACTGAAGCTTTCTTT,CASSPRGPNTEAFF
TRBV5-4,-,once,TRBJ2-3,TGTGCCAGCAGCCCACAAACAGATACGCAGTATTTT,CASSPQTDTQYF
TRBV27,TRBD1,once,TRBJ2-7,TGTGCCAGCAGTTTAACCCCGGGACAGGGGGTTTTCTACGAGCAGTACTTC,CASSLTPGQGVFYEQYF
TRBV10-3,TRBD1,-,TRBJ1-1,TGTGCCATCAGTGAGTCCCGGACAGGGGAAGCTTTCTTT,CAISESRTGEAFF